This record covers a single TCR beta chain. Each recovered donor of Cohort 3 presented with two negative PCRs, clearance, or symptom resolution. Per germline, CDR1 MGHDK and CDR2 SYGVNS. With 2 bases removed from V and 8 bases from J, the gap between germline ends came to 18 bases. The CDR3 sequence is 15 residues long. This record belongs to a study of blood T cell repertoires in COVID-19. Study details: Whether acute or convalescent, the COVID-19 samples came from the United States, Italy and Spain. From T cells, B-cell-depleted T cells, or PBMCs came the material, which was cDNA or gDNA.

TCRdb's table, derived via immunoSEQ multiplex PCR, lists solely in-frame clones and lacks some. The table lists around 300,000 clones, about nine tenths of them singletons, with about 1.7% in the top ten. This TCR came from a woman in her thirties or forties who had recovered from COVID-19. The chain couples TRBV25-1 to TRBJ1-1; tentative D call: TRBD1 (6 bases). Material: PBMCs or T cells enriched from blood (not recorded which). Written as DNA, the CDR3 is TGTGCCAGCAGTGAAGAGGTCACAGGGAAAAAGGAAGCTTTCTTT. Translated, it gives CASSEEVTGKKEAFF.